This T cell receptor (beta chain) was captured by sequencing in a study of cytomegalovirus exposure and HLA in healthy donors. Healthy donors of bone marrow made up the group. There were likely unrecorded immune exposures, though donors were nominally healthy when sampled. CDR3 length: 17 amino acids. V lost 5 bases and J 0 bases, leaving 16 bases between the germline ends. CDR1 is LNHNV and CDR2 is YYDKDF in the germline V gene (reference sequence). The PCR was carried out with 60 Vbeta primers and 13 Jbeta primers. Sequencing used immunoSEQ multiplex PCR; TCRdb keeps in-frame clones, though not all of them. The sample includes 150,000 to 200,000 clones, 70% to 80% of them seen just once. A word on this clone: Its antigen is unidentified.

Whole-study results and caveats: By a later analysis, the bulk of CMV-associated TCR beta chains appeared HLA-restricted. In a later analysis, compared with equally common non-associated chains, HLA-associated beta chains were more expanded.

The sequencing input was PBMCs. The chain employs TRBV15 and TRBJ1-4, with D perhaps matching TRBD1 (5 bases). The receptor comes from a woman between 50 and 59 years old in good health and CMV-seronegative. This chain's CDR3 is CATSGRVGVTTNEKLFF. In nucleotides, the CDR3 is TGTGCCACCAGCGGCAGGGTTGGGGTAACAACTAATGAAAAACTGTTTTTT.